This T cell receptor (beta chain) came from a study of shared clonotypes between healthy human individuals. V was shortened by 7 bases and J by 7 bases, with 20 bases between the two germline ends. The CDR3 has 14 amino acids. From germline, CDR1 is MNHEY and CDR2 SVGAGI. Some clones are missing from TCRdb's copy, which holds only in-frame ones; the method was immunoSEQ multiplex PCR. The data show approximately 2.4 million clones, with 90% to 96% seen just once and more than 0.1% held by the top ten. The sequence was collected from a man aged 18 to 30 in good health. The V call is TRBV6-5, the J call TRBJ2-7; TRBD2 is a possible D gene (5 bases). Sequencing input: naive CD4+ T cells sorted from blood. Subset meaning: CD45RA+ positively selected. The CDR3 DNA is TGTGCCAGCACCCGGGGTAAAGGTTCGGAGGAGCAGTACTTC. The encoded protein is CASTRGKGSEEQYF.